This T cell receptor beta chain comes out of a study of blood T cell repertoires in COVID-19. On the study more broadly: Material from acute and convalescent COVID-19 was sourced from the United States, Italy and Spain.

Under the authors' procedure: How many nucleated cells were present was estimated from reference gene primer amplification. Generated by immunoSEQ multiplex PCR, the TCRdb table keeps only in-frame clones and is missing some. For V, J and clone size, that table is used; D and trimming come from the DNA. The table records around 290,000 clones, around 90% of them present only once. Participants, about 18 to 90 years old, spanned 25 or so US areas. The receptor was isolated from a woman aged 60-75 years in a cohort exposed to, infected with or recovered from COVID-19 (not recorded which). The specimen was PBMCs or T cells enriched from blood (not recorded which).

CDR3 loop: CASSPTPGQGGETQYF. CDR3 DNA: TGTGCCAGCAGCCCCACCCCGGGACAGGGAGGGGAGACCCAGTACTTC. V and J are TRBV7-9 and TRBJ2-5; 9 bases agree with TRBD1. From germline, CDR1 is SEHNR and CDR2 FQNEAQ (reference sequence). V shed 5 bases and J 5 bases; nucleotides not matched to a gene: 12. The CDR3 is 16 residues long.